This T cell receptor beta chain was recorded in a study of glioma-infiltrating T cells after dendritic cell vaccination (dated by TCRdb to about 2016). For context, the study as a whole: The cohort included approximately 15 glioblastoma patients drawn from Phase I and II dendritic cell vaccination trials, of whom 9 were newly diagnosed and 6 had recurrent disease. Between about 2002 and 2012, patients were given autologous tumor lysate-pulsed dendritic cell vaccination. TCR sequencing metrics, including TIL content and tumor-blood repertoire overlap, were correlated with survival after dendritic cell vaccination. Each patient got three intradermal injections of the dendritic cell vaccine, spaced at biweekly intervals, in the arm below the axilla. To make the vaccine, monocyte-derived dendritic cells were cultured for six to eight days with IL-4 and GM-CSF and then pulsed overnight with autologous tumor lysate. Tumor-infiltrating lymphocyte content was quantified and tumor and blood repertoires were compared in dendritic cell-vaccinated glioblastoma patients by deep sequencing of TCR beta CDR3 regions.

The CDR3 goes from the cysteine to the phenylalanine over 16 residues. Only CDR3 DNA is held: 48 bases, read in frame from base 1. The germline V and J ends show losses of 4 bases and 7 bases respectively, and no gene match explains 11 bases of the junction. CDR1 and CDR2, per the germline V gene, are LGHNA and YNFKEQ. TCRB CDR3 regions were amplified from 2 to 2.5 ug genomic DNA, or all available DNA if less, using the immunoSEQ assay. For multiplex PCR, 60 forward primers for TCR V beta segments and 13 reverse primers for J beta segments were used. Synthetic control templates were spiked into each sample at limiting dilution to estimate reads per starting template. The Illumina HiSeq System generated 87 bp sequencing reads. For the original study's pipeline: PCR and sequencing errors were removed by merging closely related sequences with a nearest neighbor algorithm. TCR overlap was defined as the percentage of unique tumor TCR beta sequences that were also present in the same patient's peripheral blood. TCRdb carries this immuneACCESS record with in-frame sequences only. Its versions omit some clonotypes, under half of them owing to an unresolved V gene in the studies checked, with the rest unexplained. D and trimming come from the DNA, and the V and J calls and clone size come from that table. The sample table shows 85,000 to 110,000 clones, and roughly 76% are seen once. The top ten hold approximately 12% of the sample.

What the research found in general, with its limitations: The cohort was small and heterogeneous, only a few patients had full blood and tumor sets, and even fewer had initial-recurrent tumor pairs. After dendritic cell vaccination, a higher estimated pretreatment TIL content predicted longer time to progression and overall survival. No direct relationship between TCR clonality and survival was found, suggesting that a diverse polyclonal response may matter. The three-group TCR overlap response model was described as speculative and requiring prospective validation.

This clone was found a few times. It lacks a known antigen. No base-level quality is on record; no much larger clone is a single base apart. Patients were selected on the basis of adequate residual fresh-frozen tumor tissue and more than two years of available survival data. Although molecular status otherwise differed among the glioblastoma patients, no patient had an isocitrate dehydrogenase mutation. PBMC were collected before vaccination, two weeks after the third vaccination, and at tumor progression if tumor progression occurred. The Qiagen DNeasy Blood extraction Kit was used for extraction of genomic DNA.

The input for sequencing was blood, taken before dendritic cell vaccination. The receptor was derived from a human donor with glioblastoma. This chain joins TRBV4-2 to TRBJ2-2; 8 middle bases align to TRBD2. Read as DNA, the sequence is TGTGCCAGCAGCCTTAGCGGGGCGGGGTTGGGCGGGGAGCTGTTTTTT. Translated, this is CASSLSGAGLGGELFF.